Shown below are 13 T cell receptor beta chains from a single sample sequenced in a study of shared clonotypes between healthy human individuals. Sequencing was performed with immunoSEQ multiplex PCR; in TCRdb, only in-frame clones are kept and a portion is missing. The table records about 2,200,000 clones, just over 90% of them present only once. The naive CD8 population came from CD45RO-negative cells selected for CCR7, without terminally differentiated effector memory CD45RA+ cells. The specimen was naive CD8+ T cells from PBMCs. These receptors were collected from a man between 18 and 29 years old in good health. Some clones in this sample may be carry-over from other donors' samples.

Of note for this clone: Other DNA sequences in the sample encode the same CDR3. The genes are TRBV29-1 and TRBJ2-1; D remains ambiguous. V gave up 1 base and J gave up 2 bases, with 9 bases separating them. Germline V gives CDR1 SQVTM, CDR2 ANQGSEA. This CDR3 is 14 amino acids long. The DNA for the CDR3 is TGCAGCGTTGAAGGCGGAAGAACCTACAATGAGCAGTTCTTC. Its translation: CSVEGGRTYNEQFF.

The V call is TRBV19, the J call TRBJ1-2; 7 bases match TRBD1. This CDR3 spans 15 amino acids. V trimming: 5 bases; J trimming: 4 bases; junction bases outside the gene matches: 10. Germline V gene lookup returns CDR1 LNHDA and CDR2 SQIVND (reference sequence). The CDR3 loop reads CASSGDRSATYGYTF. For the CDR3, the DNA is TGTGCCAGTAGTGGGGACAGATCCGCGACCTATGGCTACACCTTC.

V gene TRBV4-1 combines with J gene TRBJ1-5; tentatively, D is TRBD1 (5 bases). V lost 3 bases to trimming and J lost 8 bases, with 14 bases between them. Germline lookup yields CDR1 MGHRA and CDR2 YSYEKL. The CDR3 has 14 amino acids. CDR3 coding DNA: TGCGCCAGCAGCCAGGAACCTCGGGGGGAGCCCCAGCATTTT. Translating gives CASSQEPRGEPQHF.

The rearrangement links TRBV5-3 to TRBJ2-7; 7 bases agree with TRBD1. TRBV5-3 is assigned to the ORF class and has an uncertain function. This CDR3 is built from 16 residues. With 4 bases clipped from V and 2 bases from J, the junction kept 12 bases outside the gene matches. CDR3 coding DNA: TGTGCCAGAAGCCCCGACCGCAGGGGGTCTCCCTACGAGCAGTACTTC. Its translation: CARSPDRRGSPYEQYF.

CDR3 amino acids: CASSPLAGAADTQYF. The CDR3, as DNA: TGTGCCAGCAGCCCCCTTGCGGGAGCGGCAGATACGCAGTATTTT. The chain is built from TRBV7-6 and TRBJ2-3; 7 nucleotides match TRBD2. This CDR3 region has 15 residues. Unmatched junction bases numbered 9, after V lost 5 bases and J lost 4 bases. CDR1 and CDR2 from the germline V gene are SGHVS and FNYEAQ. Using reference TRBV7-6 and TRBJ2-3 for the parts outside the CDR3, the full variable domain is GAGVSQSPRYKVTKRGQDVALRCDPISGHVSLYWYRQALGQGPEFLTYFNYEAQQDKSGLPNDRFSAERPEGSISTLTIQRTEQRDSAMYRCASSPLAGAADTQYFGPGTRLTVL.

The chain carries TRBV7-9 and TRBJ2-5; a possible D gene is TRBD2 (6 bases). The V end was cut by 5 bases, the J end by 1 base, with 14 bases between. Germline CDR1 is SEHNR and CDR2 is FQNEAQ (reference sequence). The CDR3 has 15 amino acids. In nucleotides, the CDR3 is TGTGCCAGCAGCCACCAGACTAGGTCCCAAGAGACCCAGTACTTC. As protein: CASSHQTRSQETQYF.

The rearrangement joins TRBV7-3 to TRBJ2-3; 8 nucleotides line up with TRBD1. Germline V gene sequence: CDR1 SGHTA, CDR2 FQGTGA. The ends lost 5 bases at V and 5 bases at J; junction bases unmatched: 9. CDR3 length equals 15 residues. CDR3 region: CASSQTGGSLDTQYF. In DNA, the CDR3 is TGTGCCAGCAGCCAAACAGGGGGGTCCTTAGATACGCAGTATTTT.

The chain recombines TRBV11-3 with TRBJ2-5, with D perhaps TRBD1 (6 bases). Germline-derived CDR1 and CDR2 are SGHNT and YENEEA. The V gene lost 2 bases and the J gene lost 5 bases, with 9 bases spanning the gap. The CDR3 is made up of 13 amino acids. The CDR3 DNA is TGTGCCAGCAGCTTAAGGGGGAAGGAGACCCAGTACTTC. This sequence encodes CASSLRGKETQYF.

V is TRBV6-1 and J is TRBJ2-1; D is ambiguous. The V gene lost 3 bases and the J gene lost 2 bases, with 11 bases spanning the gap. The CDR3 has 15 residues. Germline assignment: CDR1 MNHNS and CDR2 SASEGT. In DNA, the CDR3 is TGTGCCAGCAGTGATTCAGGCTATACCTACAATGAGCAGTTCTTC. Amino acid sequence: CASSDSGYTYNEQFF.

The chain carries TRBV19 and TRBJ2-1, with D possibly being TRBD2 (5 bases). This CDR3 has 15 residues. Germline V gene data show CDR1 as LNHDA and CDR2 as SQIVND (reference sequence). Trimming cost V 3 bases and J 11 bases, with 20 bases left between them. The CDR3 spells CASSIRVSGNEKQFF. For the CDR3, the DNA is TGTGCCAGTAGTATCCGGGTATCGGGGAACGAAAAGCAGTTCTTC.

The rearrangement uses TRBV2 and TRBJ2-7, with 9 bases matching TRBD2. Germline assignment: CDR1 SNHLY and CDR2 FYNNEI. This CDR3 has 17 residues. The J segment lost 9 bases and the V segment lost 7 bases, leaving 22 bases of the junction unmatched. The chain's CDR3 is CASNPIPSGRSEPAQYF. The CDR3 region has the DNA TGTGCCAGCAACCCAATCCCAAGCGGGAGGAGCGAGCCCGCGCAGTACTTC.

The rearrangement links TRBV27 to TRBJ2-3; D not certain. Per the germline V gene, CDR1 is MNHEY and CDR2 is SMNVEV (reference sequence). Trimming took 7 bases from V and 6 from J, leaving 23 bases between them. The CDR3 is 16 amino acids. Written as DNA, the CDR3 is TGTGCCAGCAAGGTTTATTTAGGGAATCCCCGCGATACGCAGTATTTT. This sequence encodes CASKVYLGNPRDTQYF.

The chain carries TRBV11-2 and TRBJ2-5; D gene ambiguous. CDR1 and CDR2 from the germline V gene are SGHAT and FQNNGV. The CDR3 sequence is 13 residues long. Trimming stripped 5 bases from V and 4 bases from J, with 11 bases between. CDR3 sequence (DNA): TGTGCCAGCAGCGACACGGCGCGAGAGACCCAGTACTTC. Amino acids: CASSDTARETQYF.